This T cell receptor (beta chain) appears in the sequencing data of a study of blood T cell repertoires in COVID-19. Study information: Whether acute or convalescent, the COVID-19 samples came from the United States, Italy and Spain.

How the authors handled the data: From reference gene primer amplification, estimates of nucleated cell counts were derived. TCRdb's copy holds only in-frame clones and misses some; the assay was immunoSEQ multiplex PCR. V and J calls and clone size are given by that table; D and trimming were obtained from the DNA. The sample has 120,000 to 150,000 clones, roughly 80% seen once. V lost 1 base, J lost 7 bases, and 9 bases lay in between. Germline V gene sequence: CDR1 SGDLS, CDR2 YYNGEE. The CDR3 extends over 14 amino acids. Participants reported their clinical history, and cohort assignment relied on those reports. Among Cohort 3 donors, those recovered had two negative PCRs, clearance, or symptom resolution.

This TCR came from a woman aged 40-49 years who had recovered from COVID-19. The V gene is TRBV9, the J gene TRBJ1-6; possibly TRBD1 for D (6 bases). The sample comprised PBMCs or T cells enriched from blood (not recorded which). CDR3 nucleotides: TGTGCCAGCAGCGTACTTCAGGGGAATTCACCCCTCCACTTT. Translated, it gives CASSVLQGNSPLHF.